This T cell receptor beta chain was found in a study of T cell responses to AZD1222 COVID-19 vaccine. Some clones are missing from TCRdb's copy, which holds only in-frame ones; the method was immunoSEQ multiplex PCR. The sample includes 130,000 to 150,000 clones, around four fifths of them seen just once. Germline CDR1 and CDR2: LGHDT and YNNKEL (reference sequence). Trimming removed 2 bases at V and 0 bases at J, with 10 bases between. This CDR3 contains 16 residues. The specimen comprised peripheral blood, sampled on day 0 of MenACWY control vaccination. The chain recombines TRBV3-1 (or the pseudogene TRBV3-2) with TRBJ2-2; D unclear. The clonotype was recovered from an adult in good health. The DNA for the CDR3 is TGTGCCAGCAGCCAACCCGTACTTACGAACACCGGGGAGCTGTTTTTT. Translating it yields CASSQPVLTNTGELFF.